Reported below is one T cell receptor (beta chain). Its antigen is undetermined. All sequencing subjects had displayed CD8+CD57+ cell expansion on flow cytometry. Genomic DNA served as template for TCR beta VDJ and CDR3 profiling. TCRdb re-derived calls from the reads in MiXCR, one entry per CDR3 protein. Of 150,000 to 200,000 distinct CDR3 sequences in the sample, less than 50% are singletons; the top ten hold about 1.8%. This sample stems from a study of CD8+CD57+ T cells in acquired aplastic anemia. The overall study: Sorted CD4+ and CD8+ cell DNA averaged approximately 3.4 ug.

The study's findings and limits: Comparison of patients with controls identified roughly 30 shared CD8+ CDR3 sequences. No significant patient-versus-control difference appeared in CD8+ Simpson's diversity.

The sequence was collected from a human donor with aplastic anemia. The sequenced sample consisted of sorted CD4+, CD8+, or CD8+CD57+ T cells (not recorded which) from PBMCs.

Here the CDR3 DNA reads TGTGCCAGCAGCTCCCCCGAAGGCACAGATACGCAGTATTTT. It translates to CASSSPEGTDTQYF. This chain links TRBV7-9 with TRBJ2-3; the D is unclear. The CDR3 sequence is 14 residues long. Germline V gene data show CDR1 as SEHNR and CDR2 as FQNEAQ (reference sequence). Trimming pared 4 bases from V and 1 base from J, leaving 9 bases between.